Following are 15 T cell receptor beta chains from one sample sequenced in a study of human thymus T cells. Sequencing used immunoSEQ multiplex PCR; TCRdb keeps in-frame clones, though not all of them. The data hold about 130,000 clones, with around 94% observed a single time. Corrective heart surgery yielded resections, and these provided the thymus tissue. Sequenced material: thymus tissue. Every receptor here comes from a boy under two years old with a congenital heart defect but otherwise immunologically healthy.

V usage is TRBV7-8 and J usage is TRBJ2-2, with a tentative D call TRBD2 (7 bases). V was clipped by 11 bases and J by 3 bases, with 25 bases between them. Germline lookup yields CDR1 SGHVS and CDR2 FQNEAQ. CDR3 length equals 17 residues. This chain's CDR3 is CAAQVAGARRYTGELFF. The CDR3 DNA reads TGTGCCGCTCAGGTTGCGGGGGCCAGGCGGTACACCGGGGAGCTGTTTTTT.

This chain links TRBV9 with TRBJ2-1, with 9 bases identical to TRBD1. Germline V lookup: CDR1 SGDLS, CDR2 YYNGEE. With 0 bases clipped from V and 6 bases from J, the junction kept 13 bases outside the gene matches. The CDR3 has 18 residues. CDR3 amino acids: CASSVDSGQGTVCNEQFF. The CDR3 coding sequence is TGTGCCAGCAGCGTAGACTCAGGACAGGGGACTGTTTGCAATGAGCAGTTCTTC.

The chain joins TRBV29-1 to TRBJ2-7; perhaps TRBD1 as D (6 bases). The CDR3 is made up of 12 amino acids. Germline loops: CDR1 SQVTM, CDR2 ANQGSEA. The CDR3 loop reads CSGGRGLGEQYF. In DNA form, the CDR3 reads TGCAGTGGAGGCAGGGGTCTAGGAGAGCAGTACTTC.

The chain links TRBV5-4 to TRBJ2-5; D may be TRBD2 (7 bases). From germline, CDR1 is SGHNT and CDR2 YYREEE (reference sequence). CDR3 length equals 15 residues. V was clipped by 4 bases and J by 2 bases, with 15 bases between them. CDR3 amino acids: CASSREGGVQETQYF. The CDR3 DNA follows: TGTGCCAGCAGCCGTGAGGGGGGGGTTCAAGAGACCCAGTACTTC. Variable domain in full (rest from reference TRBV5-4 and TRBJ2-5): ETGVTQSPTHLIKTRGQQVTLRCSSQSGHNTVSWYQQALGQGPQFIFQYYREEENGRGNFPPRFSGLQFPNYSSELNVNALELDDSALYLCASSREGGVQETQYFGPGTRLLVL.

The chain links TRBV5-4 to TRBJ2-3; 9 nucleotides agree with TRBD2. The CDR3 consists of 16 residues. From germline, CDR1 is SGHNT and CDR2 YYREEE (reference sequence). The J segment lost 4 bases and the V segment lost 1 base, leaving 7 bases of the junction unmatched. CDR3 residues: CASSLRRGGAADTQYF. The CDR3 DNA reads TGTGCCAGCAGCTTGCGGCGCGGGGGGGCGGCAGATACGCAGTATTTT.

V gene TRBV5-6 combines with J gene TRBJ2-7, with D perhaps TRBD2 (6 bases). The V gene's germline CDR1 is SGHDT and CDR2 YYEEEE. The CDR3 is 14 amino acids. Trimming removed 4 bases at V and 4 bases at J, with 15 bases between. CDR3: CASSLDGGRYEQYF. Written as DNA, the CDR3 is TGTGCCAGCAGCCTGGACGGGGGAAGATACGAGCAGTACTTC.

The count of this clone is one. The V and J genes are TRBV6-6 and TRBJ1-1; the D gene is possibly TRBD1 (5 bases). The CDR3 runs to 13 residues. The ends were cut back, 2 bases at V and 1 base at J, with 5 bases in the middle. CDR1 and CDR2 from the germline V gene are MNHNY and SVGAGI (reference sequence). CDR3 protein: CASSYGGNTEAFF. CDR3 bases: TGTGCCAGCAGTTACGGGGGGAACACTGAAGCTTTCTTT.

The rearrangement joins TRBV5-5 to TRBJ2-1; TRBD2 might be the D (5 bases). The germline gives CDR1 SGHKS, CDR2 YYEKEE (reference sequence). The CDR3 loop spans 14 amino acids. V lost 2 bases and J lost 3, with 9 bases in between. Here the CDR3 reads CASSLPGNYNEQFF. The CDR3, as DNA: TGTGCCAGCAGCTTACCGGGGAACTACAATGAGCAGTTCTTC. The entire variable domain, with the rest obtained from reference TRBV5-5 and TRBJ2-1, is as follows: DAGVTQSPTHLIKTRGQQVTLRCSPISGHKSVSWYQQVLGQGPQFIFQYYEKEERGRGNFPDRFSARQFPNYSSELNVNALLLGDSALYLCASSLPGNYNEQFFGPGTRLTVL.

The genes are TRBV6-5 and TRBJ1-6; the D gene is possibly TRBD1 (5 bases). CDR3 size: 16 residues. Trimming removed 0 bases at V and 9 bases at J, with 15 bases between. Germline CDR1 is MNHEY and CDR2 is SVGAGI. This CDR3 is CASSYSNEGTASPLHF. In nucleotides, the CDR3 is TGTGCCAGCAGTTACTCGAATGAGGGGACGGCTTCACCCCTCCACTTT.

The gene calls are TRBV6-1 and TRBJ2-1, with TRBD1 matching over 9 bases. The CDR3 length is 18 residues. V lost 1 base to trimming and J lost 4 bases; unmatched junction nucleotides: 11. CDR1 and CDR2 from the germline V gene are MNHNS and SASEGT. CDR3 in DNA: TGTGCCAGCAGTGAAGGAGGCGGCGGGACAGGGAATTACAATGAGCAGTTCTTC. This codes for CASSEGGGGTGNYNEQFF.

This chain uses TRBV4-1 with TRBJ1-6; tentative D call: TRBD1 (5 bases). The CDR3 runs 15 residues. Germline CDR1 and CDR2: MGHRA and YSYEKL. V lost 5 bases to trimming and J lost 8 bases, with 16 bases between them. DNA for the CDR3: TGCGCCAGCAGCTCAAGTCTCAGGGCCGATTCACCCCTCCACTTT. It yields the protein CASSSSLRADSPLHF.

This chain uses TRBV2 with TRBJ2-2; possible D gene TRBD2, 5 bases. V gave up 11 bases and J gave up 3 bases, with 16 bases separating them. Germline-derived CDR1 and CDR2 are SNHLY and FYNNEI. This CDR3 has 14 amino acids. CDR3 coding DNA: TGTGCCTCCTCGGAAAGCGGTGACACCGGGGAGCTGTTTTTT. It encodes CASSESGDTGELFF.

The chain is built from TRBV5-6 and TRBJ1-1; D possibly corresponds to TRBD1 (6 bases). Germline assignment: CDR1 SGHDT and CDR2 YYEEEE. V was pared by 0 bases and J by 1 base, with 16 bases between. The CDR3 runs 17 residues. The CDR3 DNA reads TGTGCCAGCAGCTTGGAGGGGGGCAGGGTCAGGAACACTGAAGCTTTCTTT. Translating gives CASSLEGGRVRNTEAFF. Using reference TRBV5-6 and TRBJ1-1 for the parts outside the CDR3, the full variable domain is DAGVTQSPTHLIKTRGQQVTLRCSPKSGHDTVSWYQQALGQGPQFIFQYYEEEERQRGNFPDRFSGHQFPNYSSELNVNALLLGDSALYLCASSLEGGRVRNTEAFFGQGTRLTVV.

The J gene is TRBJ1-2, the V gene TRBV5-1; TRBD1 agrees at 12 bases. The CDR3 covers 15 residues. The V and J ends lost 4 bases and 3 bases, in that order; junction bases with no gene match: 4. CDR1 is SGHRS, CDR2 YFSETQ, per germline. The CDR3 is CASSLGTGGDYGYTF. The CDR3 bases are TGCGCCAGCAGCCTAGGGACAGGGGGCGACTATGGCTACACCTTC.

J is TRBJ2-2 and V is TRBV7-9; D unresolved. The CDR3 runs 15 residues. Trimming removed 4 bases from V and 2 bases from J, with 11 bases in between. Per germline, CDR1 SEHNR and CDR2 FQNEAQ (reference sequence). CDR3 nucleotide sequence: TGTGCCAGCAGCTCTTTCCGACAAAACACCGGGGAGCTGTTTTTT. This sequence encodes CASSSFRQNTGELFF.